This T cell receptor (beta chain) was identified in a study of shared clonotypes between healthy human individuals. Study outcomes and limitations: Generation probability values for non-shared clonotypes were lower than those for clonotypes shared by all four donors.

This clone was detected only once. Antigen: not known. Healthy and HIV-negative, the adult donors had no recent acute infections or vaccinations. CDR1 and CDR2 (germline): SNHLY, FYNNEI. The CDR3 consists of 17 residues. Trimming removed 5 bases at V and 2 bases at J, with 22 bases between. Genomic DNA of each subset was evenly split across several immunoSEQ plates. Libraries were prepared by immunoSEQ multiplex PCR; TCRdb keeps only in-frame clonotypes and omits some of them. The table lists 2 million to 2.5 million clones, 90% to 97% of them singletons. The chain joins TRBV2 to TRBJ2-7; unclear D gene. The specimen sequenced was naive CD4+ T cells sorted from blood. Subset: CD45RA+ positively selected. This TCR derives from a young man in good health. CDR3 sequence (DNA): TGTGCCAGCAGTCTCCTCCACTCGCTAGGCAGCCCCTACGAGCAGTACTTC. It codes for CASSLLHSLGSPYEQYF.